This entry lists 9 T cell receptor beta chains sequenced from one sample in a study of blood T cells in healthy people across ages. The use of a sample-barcoded 5' primer and a J-beta primer mix characterized a second PCR of about 7 to 12 cycles. TCRdb processed the 5' RACE reads anew with MiXCR; each CDR3 protein has one entry. The table records 780,000 or so distinct CDR3 sequences, more than 50% of them present only once. Source material: blood. The receptors originated from a man in his forties in good health.

The rearrangement uses TRBV6-1 and TRBJ2-7; D possibly corresponds to TRBD1 (5 bases). The CDR3 runs to 15 residues. V was cut by 2 bases and J by 3 bases, with 14 bases left in between. Germline V lookup: CDR1 MNHNS, CDR2 SASEGT. In DNA, the CDR3 is TGTGCCAGCAGTGAACAGGGTTCCCCCGGCTACGAGCAGTACTTC. It specifies CASSEQGSPGYEQYF.

J is TRBJ1-2 and V is TRBV4-2; 9 positions match TRBD1. V lost 4 bases, J lost 0 bases, and 12 bases stayed unmatched. Germline-derived CDR1 and CDR2 are LGHNA and YNFKEQ. The CDR3 loop spans 18 amino acids. The CDR3 DNA follows: TGTGCCAGCAGCCGGCAGGCGCAGGGACAGGGAGCTAACTATGGCTACACCTTC. As protein: CASSRQAQGQGANYGYTF.

The chain uses TRBV28 and TRBJ2-1, with 10 bases that match TRBD2. Trimming took 6 bases from V and 10 from J; bases not matched to a gene: 12. CDR1 is MDHEN, CDR2 SYDVKM, per germline. The CDR3 totals 15 residues. CDR3 amino acids: CASRLPSGSQGEQFF. The CDR3 DNA reads TGTGCCAGCAGGCTTCCTAGCGGGAGCCAGGGGGAGCAGTTCTTC.

The rearrangement links TRBV5-1 to TRBJ2-1; tentatively, D is TRBD1 (8 bases). Germline V gives CDR1 SGHRS, CDR2 YFSETQ. CDR3 length equals 16 residues. Trimming shortened V by 2 bases and J by 4 bases, and 16 bases separated the two germline ends. The CDR3 nucleotides are TGCGCCAGCAGCTTAAGGACAGGGAGGGGATACAATGAGCAGTTCTTC. The encoded protein is CASSLRTGRGYNEQFF.

The chain combines TRBV7-3 with TRBJ2-3; D unclear. The V end was cut by 2 bases, the J end by 4 bases, with 7 bases between. Looked up from germline, CDR1 is SGHTA and CDR2 is FQGTGA. The CDR3 is 13 amino acids. The CDR3 region has the DNA TGTGCCAGCAGCTTATCGGTCTCAGATACGCAGTATTTT. Translation: CASSLSVSDTQYF.

The rearrangement links TRBV7-9 to TRBJ1-6, with 8 bases lining up with TRBD1. The CDR3 sequence is 17 residues long. V shed 2 bases, J shed 10 bases, and the junction held 13 bases outside the gene matches. Germline CDR1 reads SEHNR; CDR2 reads FQNEAQ (reference sequence). This CDR3 reads CASSLRFGDRQESPLHF. For the CDR3, the DNA is TGTGCCAGCAGCTTAAGGTTTGGGGACAGGCAGGAATCACCCCTCCACTTT.

This clonotype was counted only a few times. The CDR3 sequence is CASSRQGTGHSNEQYF. In DNA, the CDR3 is TGTGCCAGCAGCCGTCAGGGGACAGGGCACTCTAACGAGCAGTACTTC. V gene TRBV7-9 combines with J gene TRBJ2-5, with 9 bases identical to TRBD1. Judging by the DNA end, TRBJ2-7 fits better; the J call may be wrong. The germline CDR1 and CDR2 sequences are SEHNR and FQNEAQ (reference sequence). This CDR3 is built from 16 residues.

This sequence joins TRBV28 and TRBJ2-7, with 14 positions matching TRBD2. This CDR3 contains 21 residues. Germline V gene sequence: CDR1 MDHEN, CDR2 SYDVKM. The trim removed 4 bases at V and 0 bases at J, leaving 17 bases unmatched. CDR3 amino acids: CASSSPYGLAGGKRSSYEQYF. The CDR3 DNA reads TGTGCCAGCAGTTCGCCGTACGGACTAGCGGGAGGAAAAAGGAGCTCCTACGAGCAGTACTTC.

The chain recombines TRBV15 with TRBJ2-1; unclear D gene. The V end lost 1 base, the J end lost 1 base, and 14 bases lay between the germline ends. CDR3 size: 17 residues. In germline, CDR1 is LNHNV, CDR2 YYDKDF (reference sequence). The CDR3 DNA sequence: TGTGCCACCAGCAGAGGTAAAATGGCTCTGTCCTACAATGAGCAGTTCTTC. Its protein product is CATSRGKMALSYNEQFF. Looking up the rest from reference TRBV15 and TRBJ2-1 gives the full variable domain: DAMVIQNPRYQVTQFGKPVTLSCSQTLNHNVMYWYQQKSSQAPKLLFHYYDKDFNNEADTPDNFQSRRPNTSFCFLDIRSPGLGDTAMYLCATSRGKMALSYNEQFFGPGTRLTVL.